Below, 16 T cell receptor beta chains from the same sample are listed, as sequenced in a study of T cells in Graves' hyperthyroidism and ophthalmopathy. TCR beta CDR3 sequences were amplified from RNA transcripts. Using the HTBI primer set, a first-round RT-PCR was run on the TCR CDR3. Using its own MiXCR run on the multiplex PCR reads, TCRdb lists one record per CDR3 protein. The repertoire consists of 450,000 to 650,000 distinct CDR3 sequences, with 12% to 15% occurring once and the leading ten covering roughly 7%. Sequencing was carried out using blood. These TCRs come from a woman between 18 and 29 years old with Graves' ophthalmopathy.

In its sample, this clonotype was seen a few times. This chain joins TRBV19 and TRBJ1-2, with a weak D call TRBD1 (5 bases). The CDR3 has 13 amino acids. Trimming stripped 3 bases from V and 4 bases from J, with 9 bases between. Germline values: CDR1 LNHDA, CDR2 SQIVND (reference sequence). CDR3 bases: TGTGCCAGTAGTATGGGACCGGGCTATGGCTACACCTTC. This gives the protein CASSMGPGYGYTF.

Turning to this clonotype: This may be a read error: a much more frequent sequence differs by one nucleotide. J is TRBJ2-4 and V is TRBV12-3 or TRBV12-4; 7 nucleotides match TRBD2. This CDR3 is built from 15 residues. The CDR3 nucleotides are TGTGCCAGCAGCCCTGGGGAGGGGTCCAAAAGCATTCAGTACTTC. Translated: CASSPGEGSKSIQYF.

This clonotype was counted ten times or more. The gene calls are TRBV28 and TRBJ2-3, with D possibly TRBD1 on 5 matching bases. Between the trimmed V and J ends, which lost 2 bases and 2 bases, there was a span of 11 bases. The CDR3 contains 15 residues. Germline assignment: CDR1 MDHEN and CDR2 SYDVKM. The CDR3 here is CASSLDSPHTDTQYF. The CDR3 DNA is TGTGCCAGCAGTTTAGACAGTCCCCACACAGATACGCAGTATTTT.

This clonotype was observed many times. The J gene is TRBJ2-1, the V gene TRBV6-5, with D possibly being TRBD2 (6 bases). This CDR3 comprises 16 residues. Trimming took 2 bases from V and 3 from J, leaving 14 bases between them. Looked up from germline, CDR1 is MNHEY and CDR2 is SVGAGI. CDR3 in DNA: TGTGCCAGCAGTTACGACGGCGGGATGGTCTACAATGAGCAGTTCTTC. As protein: CASSYDGGMVYNEQFF.

This clonotype came up many times. The chain is built from TRBV6-1 and TRBJ1-3; unclear D gene. CDR3 size: 14 residues. In germline, CDR1 is MNHNS, CDR2 SASEGT. V was cut by 6 bases and J by 7 bases, with 16 bases left in between. The CDR3 loop is CASSPGLNSNTIYF. CDR3 bases: TGTGCCAGCAGCCCCGGGCTCAATTCGAACACCATATATTTT.

There are many counts of this clonotype. This chain joins TRBV29-1 and TRBJ1-2; 10 bases line up with TRBD1. There are 13 residues in the CDR3. Per the germline V gene, CDR1 is SQVTM and CDR2 is ANQGSEA. With V trimmed by 4 bases and J by 7 bases, 6 bases remained unmatched. The CDR3 DNA follows: TGCAGCGTTGGAGCCGGGACAGGGGCTGGCTACACCTTC. Protein: CSVGAGTGAGYTF.

This clonotype appeared once. Given a much more abundant clone one base away, this may be a read error. CDR3 amino acids: CVSSSPVYEQYF. CDR3 nucleotide sequence: TGTGTCAGCAGCTCTCCGGTCTACGAGCAGTACTTC. This rearrangement joins TRBV14 to TRBJ2-7, with D hard to call. This CDR3 has 12 residues. Per germline, CDR1 SGHDN and CDR2 FVKESK.

This clonotype was found many times. The chain employs TRBV27 and TRBJ2-7; 13 positions agree with TRBD2. The CDR3 runs 15 residues. V shed 4 bases and J 7 bases; nucleotides not matched to a gene: 7. Per the germline V gene, CDR1 is MNHEY and CDR2 is SMNVEV (reference sequence). CDR3: CASSSGLAGAREQYF. The CDR3 DNA follows: TGTGCCAGCAGTTCCGGACTAGCGGGGGCGAGGGAGCAGTACTTC.

This clonotype was detected many times. The chain uses TRBV28 and TRBJ2-7, with 11 bases matching TRBD1. This CDR3 contains 16 residues. Germline CDR1 MDHEN, CDR2 SYDVKM. V trimming: 6 bases; J trimming: 1 base; junction bases outside the gene matches: 8. The chain's CDR3 is CASSGQGATNSYEQYF. The CDR3 nucleotides read TGTGCCAGCAGCGGACAGGGGGCCACTAATTCCTACGAGCAGTACTTC.

This clonotype was observed a few times. This chain connects TRBV15 to TRBJ2-1; the D is unclear. This CDR3 comprises 15 residues. Trimming left V 2 bases short and J 6 bases short, with 14 bases between. Germline-derived CDR1 and CDR2 are LNHNV and YYDKDF (reference sequence). In nucleotides, the CDR3 is TGTGCCACCAGCAGACCAGGCGGCAGCCTCAATGAGCAGTTCTTC. Residues: CATSRPGGSLNEQFF.

This chain joins TRBV6-2 or TRBV6-3 and TRBJ2-2, with D perhaps given as TRBD1 or TRBD2 (5 bases each). With 6 bases removed from V and 3 bases from J, the gap between germline ends came to 17 bases. The V gene's germline CDR1 is MNHEY and CDR2 SVGEGT. There are 16 residues in the CDR3. CDR3 nucleotide sequence: TGTGCCAGCAGCAAACTGGCCGGGACGCACACCGGGGAGCTGTTTTTT. Residues: CASSKLAGTHTGELFF.

The J gene is TRBJ2-7, the V gene TRBV5-1, with D possibly called TRBD1 or TRBD2 (5 bases each). V was pared by 3 bases and J by 1 base, with 17 bases between. The CDR3 has 16 residues. CDR1 and CDR2 from the germline V gene are SGHRS and YFSETQ. The CDR3 protein is CASSWKLLGESYEQYF. CDR3 nucleotide sequence: TGCGCCAGCAGCTGGAAGCTCTTGGGGGAATCCTACGAGCAGTACTTC.

This clonotype came up many times. CDR3 bases: TGCAGTGCTAGAGATAACGGTTCACCCCTCCACTTT. Protein sequence: CSARDNGSPLHF. V gene TRBV20-1 combines with J gene TRBJ1-6; no clear D. The CDR3 has 12 amino acids. Trimming stripped 0 bases from V and 9 bases from J, with 6 bases between. Germline-derived CDR1 and CDR2 are DFQATT and SNEGSKA (reference sequence).

This clonotype was found many times. V and J are TRBV11-3 and TRBJ1-1; 7 bases match TRBD1. CDR1 SGHNT and CDR2 YENEEA come from the germline V gene. This CDR3 comprises 13 residues. V gave up 8 bases and J gave up 2 bases; unmatched junction bases: 5. In nucleotides, the CDR3 is TGTGCCAGCGGGGGACAGCTTAACACTGAAGCTTTCTTT. Its translation: CASGGQLNTEAFF.

The gene calls are TRBV11-3 and TRBJ2-7; the D gene is possibly TRBD1 (5 bases). V was clipped by 1 base and J by 3 bases, with 19 bases between them. The length of the CDR3 is 17 residues. Germline loops: CDR1 SGHNT, CDR2 YENEEA. CDR3 in amino acids: CASSLVLGEVIYYEQYF. CDR3 sequence (DNA): TGTGCCAGCAGCTTAGTGCTAGGGGAAGTCATTTACTACGAGCAGTACTTC.

This clonotype has more than one count but fewer than ten. The chain joins TRBV7-6 to TRBJ2-5; D is unresolved. Germline V lookup: CDR1 SGHVS, CDR2 FNYEAQ. Trimming removed 1 base at V and 5 bases at J, with 14 bases between. This CDR3 comprises 15 residues. CDR3 loop: CASSLEALPEETQYF. CDR3 nucleotides: TGTGCCAGCAGCTTAGAAGCCCTACCCGAGGAGACCCAGTACTTC.